This TCR beta chain came from a study of CXCR3-negative and CXCR3-positive naive CD8 T cells. General study points: Fresh PBMCs went into most assays, and CXCR3 expression partly declined after cryopreservation. Comparison of naive cells showed more hydrophobic TRB CDR3s in CXCR3-positive than in CXCR3-negative naive cells.

A remark on this clonotype: No antigen is known for it.

Naivety in CD8+ T cells corresponded to a CD45RO-CCR7+CD27+CD95- phenotype. cDNA libraries for TRB were generated by 5' RACE incorporating UMI labels. TCRdb processed the 5' RACE reads again and assigns one entry to each CDR3 protein, with no DNA. The table for this sample gives some 140,000 distinct CDR3 sequences. This receptor was taken from a human donor in good health. Some clones in this sample may be carry-over from other donors' samples. Sequencing was performed on naive CXCR3+ CD8+ T cells from blood. As for subset: CD45RO-CCR7+CD27+CD95- naive CD8+ T cells expressing CXCR3 (TNR3+).

CDR3 sequence: CSVPPSGGGRETQYF. J is TRBJ2-5 and V is TRBV29-1; TCRdb returns TRBD2, unconfirmable since there is no DNA. Germline assignment: CDR1 SQVTM and CDR2 ANQGSEA. The CDR3 loop spans 15 amino acids.